The sequence of this T cell receptor (beta chain) was determined in a study of OX40 agonist ivuxolimab in advanced cancers. As for the study in general: The patients' treatment was ivuxolimab, an agonistic anti-OX40 (CD134) antibody. Participants averaged about 60 years of age (range about 23 to 80) and were approximately 81% male.

TCRdb's table, derived via immunoSEQ multiplex PCR, lists solely in-frame clones and lacks some. The repertoire holds roughly 34,000 clones, with 65% to 80% as singletons. This clone was detected only a few times. J lost 10 bases, V lost 5 bases, and 11 bases had no gene match. This CDR3 region has 15 residues. Per the germline V gene, CDR1 is LNHDA and CDR2 is SQIVND (reference sequence). The clonotype originates from an adult with an advanced solid tumor such as melanoma, head and neck, liver or kidney cancer. The chain recombines TRBV19 with TRBJ1-6; 7 bases fit TRBD1. The sequencing here drew on CD4+ or CD8+ T cells sorted from blood, taken in a trial of the OX40 agonist ivuxolimab. The CDR3, as DNA: TGTGCCAGTAGTGCGGGGACAGTACCTACCTCACCCCTCCACTTT. This gives the protein CASSAGTVPTSPLHF.